This TCR beta chain originates from a study of early T cells in non-severe SARS-CoV-2 infection. Unique molecular identifier tags were affixed to discrete cDNA molecules. TCRdb re-analysed the 5' RACE reads in MiXCR, keeping a single row per CDR3 protein. The table has about 39,000 distinct CDR3 sequences, less than 6% seen once. This clonotype was observed at least ten times. The material sequenced was whole blood, taken at baseline. The receptor's source is an adult who was a healthcare worker with PCR-confirmed SARS-CoV-2 infection or an uninfected control (not recorded which).

Here the CDR3 reads CASSSGQGGRHTQYF. For the CDR3, the DNA is TGTGCCAGCAGCTCAGGACAGGGAGGACGTCATACGCAGTATTTT. The genes are TRBV6-4 and TRBJ2-3; 8 nucleotides line up with TRBD1. CDR3 length: 15 amino acids. Germline V gene sequence: CDR1 MRHNA, CDR2 SNTAGT. V dropped 6 bases and J dropped 7; count of bases not matched to a gene: 12.